These 18 T cell receptor beta chains originate from one sample sequenced in a study of cytomegalovirus exposure and HLA in healthy donors. The PCR had 60 Vbeta and 13 Jbeta primers. TCRdb's table, derived via immunoSEQ multiplex PCR, lists solely in-frame clones and lacks some. The profile shows more than 150,000 clones, around 84% of them singletons. Sequencing input: PBMCs. Source of these receptors: a girl aged 2 to 10 in good health and CMV-seropositive.

This clone was observed a handful of times. V and J are TRBV27 and TRBJ1-2; weak D call: TRBD1 (5 bases). The CDR3 runs to 14 residues. CDR1 is MNHEY and CDR2 is SMNVEV in the germline V gene (reference sequence). V was pared by 6 bases and J by 3 bases, with 14 bases between. The CDR3: CASRGRGAYYGYTF. The CDR3, as DNA: TGTGCCAGCAGGGGGAGGGGCGCATACTATGGCTACACCTTC.

The rearrangement joins TRBV7-9 to TRBJ2-1; 11 bases align to TRBD2. J lost 9 bases, V lost 3 bases, and 1 base had no gene match. Germline CDR1 is SEHNR and CDR2 is FQNEAQ (reference sequence). This CDR3 comprises 13 residues. The CDR3 nucleotides read TGTGCCAGCAGCTTTACTAGCGGGAGTGAGCAGTTCTTC. Residues: CASSFTSGSEQFF. Full variable domain (missing parts from reference TRBV7-9 and TRBJ2-1): DTGVSQNPRHKITKRGQNVTFRCDPISEHNRLYWYRQTLGQGPEFLTYFQNEAQLEKSRLLSDRFSAERPKGSFSTLEIQRTEQGDSAMYLCASSFTSGSEQFFGPGTRLTVL.

This chain uses TRBV7-2 with TRBJ1-1; tentatively, D is TRBD1 (6 bases). Germline loops: CDR1 SGHTA, CDR2 FQGNSA. The V gene lost 3 bases and the J gene lost 4 bases, with 15 bases spanning the gap. The CDR3 extends over 15 amino acids. The CDR3, as DNA: TGTGCCAGCAGCTTTTCTCCCAGGGGTGGCACTGAAGCTTTCTTT. This gives the protein CASSFSPRGGTEAFF.

The DNA of the CDR3 is TGTGCCATCAGTGAGGTTCCCAGGAATGAGCAGTTCTTC. Its protein is CAISEVPRNEQFF. V is TRBV10-3 and J is TRBJ2-1, with D uncertain. Per germline, CDR1 ENHRY and CDR2 SYGVKD. CDR3 size: 13 residues. V was pared by 2 bases and J by 7 bases, with 9 bases between.

This clone was seen a handful of times. This chain joins TRBV2 and TRBJ1-3, with D unclear. CDR1 is SNHLY and CDR2 is FYNNEI in the germline V gene. V shed 7 bases and J shed 2 bases, with 9 bases lying between them. This CDR3 is built from 13 residues. The CDR3 region has the DNA TGTGCCAGCATCGGTCTGACTGGAAACACCATATATTTT. It translates to CASIGLTGNTIYF.

Written as DNA, the CDR3 is TGTGCCAGCACCACAAACAGGGAGCATGGCTACACCTTC. This encodes CASTTNREHGYTF. The V and J genes are TRBV6-5 and TRBJ1-2; the D gene is possibly TRBD1 (6 bases). The CDR3 is made up of 13 amino acids. Germline CDR1 is MNHEY and CDR2 is SVGAGI. V was cut by 7 bases and J by 6 bases, with 15 bases left in between.

The chain carries TRBV12-5 and TRBJ2-7; D is perhaps TRBD1 (6 bases). Germline-derived CDR1 and CDR2 are LGHNT and FRNRAP. V was clipped by 6 bases and J by 1 base, with 10 bases between them. This CDR3 is 13 amino acids long. The CDR3, as DNA: TGTGCTAGTGGACAGGGCAAGTCCTACGAGCAGTACTTC. It translates to CASGQGKSYEQYF. The whole variable domain, remainder taken from reference TRBV12-5 and TRBJ2-7, is DARVTQTPRHKVTEMGQEVTMRCQPILGHNTVFWYRQTMMQGLELLAYFRNRAPLDDSGMPKDRFSAEMPDATLATLKIQPSEPRDSAVYFCASGQGKSYEQYFGPGTRLTVT.

This clone occurred a few times. The chain has TRBV27 and TRBJ2-1; D ambiguous. The V and J ends lost 3 bases and 7 bases respectively, with 25 bases between them. The CDR3 is made up of 18 amino acids. Germline lookup yields CDR1 MNHEY and CDR2 SMNVEV (reference sequence). CDR3 DNA: TGTGCCAGCAGTTTTTCCATTGTTCTTGCGGTGAACGGTAATGAGCAGTTCTTC. Encoded protein: CASSFSIVLAVNGNEQFF.

This chain joins TRBV2 and TRBJ1-2; D possibly corresponds to TRBD1 (6 bases). The V and J ends lost 4 bases and 8 bases respectively, with 14 bases between them. CDR3 length: 13 residues. CDR1 and CDR2 (germline): SNHLY, FYNNEI. The CDR3 region is CASSVQGRGGYTF. CDR3 coding DNA: TGTGCCAGCAGTGTACAGGGTCGAGGGGGCTACACCTTC.

The chain's CDR3 is CASSESSGMTSSGTDTQYF. The CDR3 DNA reads TGCGCCAGCAGTGAGTCGTCTGGGATGACGTCTAGCGGGACAGATACGCAGTATTTT. This chain links TRBV10-2 with TRBJ2-3; 8 bases are shared with TRBD2. The CDR3 totals 19 residues. The V gene end was trimmed by 0 bases and the J gene end by 3 bases; junction bases not matched to a gene: 14. From germline, CDR1 is WSHSY and CDR2 SAAADI.

CDR3 protein: CASSPVTLTEQETQYF. The CDR3, as DNA: TGTGCCAGCAGTCCCGTTACACTGACAGAACAAGAGACCCAGTACTTC. V gene TRBV2 combines with J gene TRBJ2-5; tentatively, D is TRBD1 (5 bases). The CDR3 is 16 amino acids. Trimming cost V 5 bases and J 2 bases, with 18 bases left between them. In germline, CDR1 is SNHLY, CDR2 FYNNEI.

This clone has just a few counts. This rearrangement joins TRBV27 to TRBJ2-7, with a weak D call TRBD2 (7 bases). This CDR3 contains 17 residues. Trimming left V 7 bases short and J 4 bases short, with 26 bases between. Germline CDR1 is MNHEY and CDR2 is SMNVEV (reference sequence). This chain's CDR3 is CASTPSAGAFERYEQYF. In nucleotides, the CDR3 is TGTGCCAGCACCCCAAGTGCGGGGGCGTTTGAACGGTACGAGCAGTACTTC.

The genes are TRBV28 and TRBJ2-6; 9 bases map to TRBD1. CDR1 MDHEN and CDR2 SYDVKM come from the germline V gene. There are 19 residues in the CDR3. V shed 4 bases, J shed 4 bases, and the junction held 14 bases outside the gene matches. The CDR3 here is CASSSRQGGLKFGANVLTF. In DNA form, the CDR3 reads TGTGCCAGCAGTTCCAGACAGGGGGGCTTAAAGTTCGGGGCCAACGTCCTGACTTTC.

The chain uses TRBV2 and TRBJ2-7; 9 nucleotides agree with TRBD2. Germline CDR1 SNHLY, CDR2 FYNNEI. The J segment lost 0 bases and the V segment lost 6 bases, leaving 6 bases of the junction unmatched. The CDR3 consists of 15 residues. The CDR3 protein is CASRSGRFSSYEQYF. CDR3 DNA: TGTGCCAGCAGGAGCGGGAGGTTTAGCTCCTACGAGCAGTACTTC.

V is TRBV12-5 and J is TRBJ2-7; 8 bases fit TRBD1. Germline loops: CDR1 LGHNT, CDR2 FRNRAP. This CDR3 is built from 16 residues. Unmatched junction bases numbered 6, after V lost 0 bases and J lost 2 bases. CDR3 region: CASGLVLDRGTYEQYF. The CDR3 DNA follows: TGTGCTAGTGGTTTGGTACTCGACAGGGGCACCTACGAGCAGTACTTC.

This chain joins TRBV6-1 and TRBJ1-2; no reliable D call. The germline V gene has CDR1 MNHNS and CDR2 SASEGT. V lost 0 bases and J 8 bases, leaving 22 bases between the germline ends. The CDR3 loop spans 17 amino acids. Written as DNA, the CDR3 is TGTGCCAGCAGTGAAGCGCTAGCGACATCCCCCACGGAAGGCTACACCTTC. This codes for CASSEALATSPTEGYTF.

The chain has TRBV7-3 and TRBJ2-1, with TRBD2 matching over 8 bases. CDR1 is SGHTA and CDR2 is FQGTGA in the germline V gene. V was pared by 6 bases and J by 8 bases, with 6 bases of the junction left unmatched. This CDR3 has 13 residues. The CDR3 DNA is TGTGCCAGCAGTTGGGGACTAGTCTATGAGCAGTTCTTC. It specifies CASSWGLVYEQFF.

The chain combines TRBV7-9 with TRBJ1-1; D uncertain. The V gene lost 0 bases and the J gene lost 3 bases, with 11 bases spanning the gap. The CDR3 is made up of 15 amino acids. Looked up from germline, CDR1 is SEHNR and CDR2 is FQNEAQ (reference sequence). CDR3 nucleotides: TGTGCCAGCAGCTTAGCATTTAGGAGAGACACTGAAGCTTTCTTT. It is translated as CASSLAFRRDTEAFF.